The present entry profiles one T cell receptor (beta chain) with its context. Antigen specificity is unknown. Data came from immunoSEQ multiplex PCR; TCRdb stores just in-frame clones and leaves some out. Among 90,000 to 140,000 clones listed, about 91% were seen once. V was pared by 3 bases and J by 3 bases, with 7 bases of the junction left unmatched. This CDR3 comprises 17 residues. Germline CDR1 and CDR2: KGHSH and LQKENI. This entry belongs to a study of T cell responses to AZD1222 COVID-19 vaccine. General study findings and limits: Researchers report vaccine-associated CD4 TCRs spanning spike, with dominance at 160-218 and 743-854.

The gene calls are TRBV18 and TRBJ2-3; 12 bases agree with TRBD2. This TCR was recovered from an adult who received the AZD1222 COVID-19 vaccine. The specimen was peripheral blood, collected 28 days after the second AZD1222 dose. CDR3 residues: CASSPFPSGRGTDTQYF. DNA of the CDR3: TGTGCCAGCTCACCCTTCCCTAGCGGGAGGGGGACAGATACGCAGTATTTT.